Listed below are T cell receptor beta chains from one sample, sequenced in a study of blood T cell repertoires in COVID-19. Profiling relied on immunoSEQ multiplex PCR, and the TCRdb table lists in-frame clones only, not all of them. This sample yields about 210,000 clones, of which 85% are seen a single time; more than 2% belongs to the top ten. The sequenced sample consisted of peripheral blood. These receptors were obtained from a woman in her 70s with COVID-19, enrolled during active disease. CDR3s leave out the opening cysteine and the closing phenylalanine or tryptophan.

CDR3	V	J
ASSLQGEKTEAF	TRBV7-3	TRBJ1-1
ASSQLAENTGELF	TRBV6-1	TRBJ2-2
ASSLWASHGYT	TRBV11-2	TRBJ1-2
ASFWFTAGVAEAF	TRBV21-1	TRBJ1-1
ASSYLRGTYGYT	TRBV6-2/TRBV6-3	TRBJ1-2
ASSEQGSEAF	TRBV2	TRBJ1-1
ASSPGSLADTGELF	TRBV7-2	TRBJ2-2
ATSREEVRGYT	TRBV15	TRBJ1-2
ASSQEGTGTYYGYT	TRBV4-1	TRBJ1-2
ASRPRGGGGATGELF	TRBV11-3	TRBJ2-2
ASLGRGFYQPQH	TRBV19	TRBJ1-5
ASSQSDRPGGYT	TRBV14	TRBJ1-2
ASSVTQGQGTEAF	TRBV9	TRBJ1-1
ASSRTGRGYGYT	TRBV6-5	TRBJ1-2
ASSKQGNTEAF	TRBV12-3/TRBV12-4	TRBJ1-1
ASRTFRAEAF	TRBV12-3/TRBV12-4	TRBJ1-1
ASKGTDQNQPQH	TRBV2	TRBJ1-5
ASSRDTGQGDGYT	TRBV27	TRBJ1-2
ASSLSREVFGYT	TRBV6-2/TRBV6-3	TRBJ1-2
ASSQDLSRQGNTEAF	TRBV4-3	TRBJ1-1
ASSLNTLGSGEKLF	TRBV5-1	TRBJ1-4
ASSLVGSGGAGELF	TRBV27	TRBJ2-2
ASTRVRHLLTEAF	TRBV19	TRBJ1-1
ASSITGVGYT	TRBV19	TRBJ1-2
ASSQETRFRYGYT	TRBV4-3	TRBJ1-2
ASSLIGTSEAF	TRBV7-3	TRBJ1-1
ATSRDLGATGVNQPQH	TRBV15	TRBJ1-5